Included here is one T cell receptor beta chain sequence, with context. Using RNA transcripts as the source, TCR beta CDR3 regions were amplified. The primer set for the first-round RT-PCR of the TCR CDR3 was HTBI. TCRdb analysed the multiplex PCR reads with MiXCR anew, one entry per CDR3 protein. The sample shows approximately 690,000 distinct CDR3 sequences, more than 20% of them seen only once. Among ophthalmopathy patients, the Clinical Activity Score reached at least 3, the NOSPECS grade reached at least 4, and duration remained under 3 months. This sample is part of a study of T cells in Graves' hyperthyroidism and ophthalmopathy. The ends were cut back, 1 base at V and 0 bases at J, with 7 bases in the middle. The CDR3 totals 15 residues.

Sequences were obtained from blood. The gene calls are TRBV12-3 or TRBV12-4 and TRBJ1-5, with a tentative D call TRBD1 (5 bases). The receptor comes from a man under 40 with Graves' ophthalmopathy. CDR3: CASSLVRDSNQPQHF. CDR3 nucleotides: TGTGCCAGCAGTTTAGTCAGGGATAGCAATCAGCCCCAGCATTTT.